This T cell receptor beta chain was identified during a study of shared clonotypes between healthy human individuals. The naive CD8 population came from CD45RO-negative cells selected for CCR7, without terminally differentiated effector memory CD45RA+ cells. Researchers divided each subset's genomic DNA evenly across several immunoSEQ plates. Replicate PCRs run on sorted subsets employed 200 ng DNA, 25,000 to 35,000 T cell genomes. Data came from immunoSEQ multiplex PCR; TCRdb stores just in-frame clones and leaves some out. The sample contains about 2 million clones, over 85% of which appear only once. Trimming cost V 5 bases and J 0 bases, with 7 bases left between them. The CDR3 consists of 13 residues. The germline V gene has CDR1 MNHEY and CDR2 SMNVEV (reference sequence).

This chain uses TRBV27 with TRBJ1-2; D is ambiguous. The receptor was derived from a man between 18 and 29 years old in good health. The specimen sequenced was naive CD8+ T cells sorted from blood. The CDR3 coding sequence is TGTGCCAGCAGTCCGTCAACTAACTATGGCTACACCTTC. The encoded protein is CASSPSTNYGYTF.